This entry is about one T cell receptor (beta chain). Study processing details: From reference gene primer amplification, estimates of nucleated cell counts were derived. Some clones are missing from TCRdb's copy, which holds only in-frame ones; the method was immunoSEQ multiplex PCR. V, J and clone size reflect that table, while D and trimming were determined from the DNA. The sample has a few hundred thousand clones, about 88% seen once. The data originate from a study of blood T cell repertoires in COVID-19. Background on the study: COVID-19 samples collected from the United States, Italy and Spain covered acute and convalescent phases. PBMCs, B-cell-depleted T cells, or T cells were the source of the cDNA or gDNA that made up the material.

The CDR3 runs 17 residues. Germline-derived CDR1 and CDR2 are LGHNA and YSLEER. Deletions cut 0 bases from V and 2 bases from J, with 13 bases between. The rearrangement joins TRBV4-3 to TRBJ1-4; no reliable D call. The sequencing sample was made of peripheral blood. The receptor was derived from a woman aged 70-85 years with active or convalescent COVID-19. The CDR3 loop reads CASSQDTRSPTNEKLFF. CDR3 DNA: TGCGCCAGCAGCCAAGATACCAGGTCCCCTACTAATGAAAAACTGTTTTTT.